This T cell receptor (beta chain) was identified in a study of T cells after yellow fever vaccination. Looking at the study overall: Fractions containing few cells were prepared with SMART-Seq v4 Ultra Low Input. Notes on the study in general: Among primary-vaccination clones, most reappeared after the booster, at about 95% for CD4 and 85% to 90% for CD8. It was the secondary response that reached its peak faster, day 5 versus 15, but it was weaker.

UMIs were added to TCR cDNA along with a universal primer site when it was made by 5'RACE template switching. TCRdb re-called the 5' RACE reads with MiXCR, one entry per CDR3 protein. The table has a few hundred thousand distinct CDR3 sequences, roughly 8.3% seen once. As concerns this clonotype: As yet, its antigen is unknown.

V was clipped by 3 bases and J by 3 bases; unmatched bases: 10. The germline V gene has CDR1 SQVTM and CDR2 ANQGSEA. CDR3 length: 15 residues. This TCR was sampled from a man aged 18 to 30 who received the YFV17D yellow fever vaccine. The chain recombines TRBV29-1 with TRBJ2-5; 7 bases align to TRBD1. The sequencing used PBMCs, collected 45 days after the first yellow fever vaccination. The CDR3 DNA is TGCAGCGTTGAGTGGAGAGACAGGGAAGAAGAGACCCAGTACTTC. Amino acid sequence: CSVEWRDREEETQYF. The whole variable domain, remainder taken from reference TRBV29-1 and TRBJ2-5, is SAVISQKPSRDICQRGTSLTIQCQVDSQVTMMFWYRQQPGQSLTLIATANQGSEATYESGFVIDKFPISRPNLTFSTLTVSNMSPEDSSIYLCSVEWRDREEETQYFGPGTRLLVL.